One sample yielded the 25 T cell receptor beta chains listed below, sequenced in a study of shared clonotypes between healthy human individuals. Measured with immunoSEQ multiplex PCR; TCRdb has only the in-frame clones, and not every one. The sample has around 2,000,000 clones, more than 85% seen once. Naive CD8 cells lacked CD45RO and underwent positive selection for CCR7, leaving out terminally differentiated effector memory CD45RA+ cells. The source material was naive CD8+ T cells from PBMCs. The receptors come from a man between 18 and 35 years old in good health. Some clones in this sample may be carry-over from other donors' samples.

This clone was picked up one time. The V and J genes are TRBV10-3 and TRBJ1-2, with unresolved D. CDR3 size: 16 residues. Germline CDR1 reads ENHRY; CDR2 reads SYGVKD. With 9 bases removed from V and 2 bases from J, the gap between germline ends came to 22 bases. CDR3 residues: CAIFNREGGSNYGYTF. Written as DNA, the CDR3 is TGTGCCATATTTAACCGGGAGGGCGGGTCCAACTATGGCTACACCTTC.

J is TRBJ2-7 and V is TRBV19, with 9 bases fitting TRBD2. Per the germline V gene, CDR1 is LNHDA and CDR2 is SQIVND (reference sequence). The CDR3 totals 15 residues. V lost 3 bases to trimming and J lost 4 bases; unmatched junction nucleotides: 7. The chain's CDR3 is CASSIKGTSLYEQYF. The CDR3 bases are TGTGCCAGTAGTATTAAAGGGACTAGCTTATACGAGCAGTACTTC.

V gene TRBV4-1 combines with J gene TRBJ1-1; D possibly corresponds to TRBD1 (6 bases). The CDR3 is 16 residues long. Trimming took 2 bases from V and 4 from J, leaving 17 bases between them. The V gene's germline CDR1 is MGHRA and CDR2 YSYEKL. CDR3 DNA: TGCGCCAGCAGCCAACGGGGGGCTGCTTGGGGCACTGAAGCTTTCTTT. Its protein product is CASSQRGAAWGTEAFF.

The V call is TRBV28, the J call TRBJ2-1; D call uncertain. CDR1 is MDHEN and CDR2 is SYDVKM in the germline V gene. The V end lost 4 bases, the J end lost 1 base, and 5 bases lay between the germline ends. CDR3 length: 13 amino acids. The CDR3 sequence is CASSWQSYNEQFF. CDR3 DNA: TGTGCCAGCAGTTGGCAGTCCTACAATGAGCAGTTCTTC.

V usage is TRBV7-8 and J usage is TRBJ1-3; D remains unclear. Looked up from germline, CDR1 is SGHVS and CDR2 is FQNEAQ. V gave up 5 bases and J gave up 4 bases, with 12 bases separating them. CDR3 length: 14 residues. As DNA, the CDR3 is TGTGCCAGCAGCACCAGGAGCTCCGGAAACACCATATATTTT. Amino acids: CASSTRSSGNTIYF.

This chain joins TRBV19 and TRBJ2-7; 9 bases fit TRBD1. The V gene's germline CDR1 is LNHDA and CDR2 SQIVND (reference sequence). Trimming at V came to 11 bases and at J to 5 bases, leaving 4 bases not matched to a gene. This CDR3 contains 11 residues. The CDR3 protein is CADWTGDEQYF. The CDR3 DNA is TGTGCCGACTGGACAGGGGACGAGCAGTACTTC.

In this sample, this clone turned up a few times. J is TRBJ2-7 and V is TRBV19; 7 nucleotides agree with TRBD1. The CDR3 runs 13 residues. Germline V gene data show CDR1 as LNHDA and CDR2 as SQIVND (reference sequence). The V gene end was trimmed by 6 bases and the J gene end by 2 bases; junction bases not matched to a gene: 4. This CDR3 is CASRGTVPYEQYF. The CDR3 bases are TGTGCCAGTAGAGGGACAGTCCCCTACGAGCAGTACTTC.

The chain joins TRBV7-9 to TRBJ2-5; TRBD1 is a possible D gene (6 bases). Trimming removed 5 bases from V and 2 bases from J, with 18 bases in between. The CDR3 covers 16 residues. CDR1 is SEHNR, CDR2 FQNEAQ, per germline (reference sequence). The CDR3 nucleotides read TGTGCCAGCAGCCACCCACCGGGACAAGGACAAGAGACCCAGTACTTC. Residues: CASSHPPGQGQETQYF. Full variable domain (outside the CDR3, taken from reference TRBV7-9 and TRBJ2-5): DTGVSQNPRHKITKRGQNVTFRCDPISEHNRLYWYRQTLGQGPEFLTYFQNEAQLEKSRLLSDRFSAERPKGSFSTLEIQRTEQGDSAMYLCASSHPPGQGQETQYFGPGTRLLVL.

The chain combines TRBV7-8 with TRBJ2-3, with TRBD2 identical over 7 bases. The germline gives CDR1 SGHVS, CDR2 FQNEAQ. Trimming removed 5 bases from V and 2 bases from J; junction bases left unmatched: 4. The CDR3 runs 14 residues. CDR3 sequence: CASSPGRYTDTQYF. The CDR3 DNA reads as TGTGCCAGCAGCCCCGGGAGGTACACAGATACGCAGTATTTT. The full variable domain, rest sourced from reference TRBV7-8 and TRBJ2-3, is GAGVSQSPRYKVAKRGQDVALRCDPISGHVSLFWYQQALGQGPEFLTYFQNEAQLDKSGLPSDRFFAERPEGSVSTLKIQRTQQEDSAVYLCASSPGRYTDTQYFGPGTRLTVL.

The chain recombines TRBV7-9 with TRBJ2-3; 9 nucleotides align to TRBD2. V lost 6 bases and J lost 6; bases outside the gene matches: 10. The CDR3 loop spans 15 amino acids. Looked up from germline, CDR1 is SEHNR and CDR2 is FQNEAQ (reference sequence). The CDR3 protein is CASSWTSEYGDTQYF. The CDR3, as DNA: TGTGCCAGCAGTTGGACTAGCGAGTATGGGGATACGCAGTATTTT.

V gene TRBV5-6 combines with J gene TRBJ1-2; D might be TRBD1 (5 bases). CDR1 SGHDT and CDR2 YYEEEE come from the germline V gene. V was shortened by 2 bases and J by 8 bases, with 19 bases between the two germline ends. The CDR3 sequence is 15 residues long. CDR3 in DNA: TGTGCCAGCAGCTTCCCCAGGGACCCATTAGGGGGCTACACCTTC. It encodes CASSFPRDPLGGYTF.

V gene TRBV10-3 combines with J gene TRBJ1-1; TRBD1 agrees at 8 bases. The germline CDR1 and CDR2 sequences are ENHRY and SYGVKD. There are 17 residues in the CDR3. V lost 3 bases to trimming and J lost 0 bases; unmatched junction nucleotides: 9. The CDR3 DNA reads TGTGCCATCAGTGACTTAGGCAGGGGGCTTATGAACACTGAAGCTTTCTTT. Translated, it gives CAISDLGRGLMNTEAFF.

The rearrangement uses TRBV2 and TRBJ1-1, with a tentative D call TRBD1 (5 bases). This CDR3 is built from 13 residues. Germline V CDR1 and CDR2: SNHLY, FYNNEI. Trimming took 6 bases from V and 7 from J, leaving 15 bases between them. CDR3 region: CASRLSGSIEAFF. The CDR3 DNA follows: TGTGCCAGCAGACTGTCAGGGTCTATTGAAGCTTTCTTT. Supplemented by reference TRBV2 and TRBJ1-1, the full variable domain reads EPEVTQTPSHQVTQMGQEVILRCVPISNHLYFYWYRQILGQKVEFLVSFYNNEISEKSEIFDDQFSVERPDGSNFTLKIRSTKLEDSAMYFCASRLSGSIEAFFGQGTRLTVV.

The V call is TRBV30, the J call TRBJ2-7, with 9 bases matching TRBD1. The CDR3 loop spans 14 amino acids. Germline V gene data show CDR1 as GTSNPN and CDR2 as SVGIG (reference sequence). Trimming took 5 bases from V and 0 from J; bases not matched to a gene: 5. The CDR3 loop reads CAWGDRGFSYEQYF. DNA of the CDR3: TGTGCCTGGGGAGACAGGGGGTTCTCCTACGAGCAGTACTTC.

The chain is built from TRBV7-6 and TRBJ1-2; a possible D gene is TRBD1 (6 bases). V lost 5 bases, J lost 0 bases, and 19 bases lay in between. Germline V CDR1 and CDR2: SGHVS, FNYEAQ. The CDR3 runs 17 residues. The DNA for the CDR3 is TGTGCCAGCAGCCCACAGGGCTCGGGGCCGGCTAACTATGGCTACACCTTC. It specifies CASSPQGSGPANYGYTF.

The chain has TRBV7-7 and TRBJ2-5, with D unresolved. The CDR3 is made up of 15 amino acids. V dropped 1 base and J dropped 2 bases, with 11 bases sitting between them. Looked up from germline, CDR1 is SSHAT and CDR2 is FNYEAQ (reference sequence). The CDR3 bases are TGTGCCAGCAGCTTAGACGTCGCCTGGCAAGAGACCCAGTACTTC. Translating gives CASSLDVAWQETQYF. Together with reference TRBV7-7 and TRBJ2-5, the CDR3 gives the full variable domain: GAGVSQSPRYKVTKRGQDVTLRCDPISSHATLYWYQQALGQGPEFLTYFNYEAQPDKSGLPSDRFSAERPEGSISTLTIQRTEQRDSAMYRCASSLDVAWQETQYFGPGTRLLVL.

The chain has TRBV13 and TRBJ1-1; TRBD1 is a possible D gene (5 bases). The germline V gene encodes CDR1 PRHDT and CDR2 FYEKMQ (reference sequence). Trimming cost V 4 bases and J 3 bases, with 18 bases left between them. The length of the CDR3 is 16 residues. CDR3 DNA sequence: TGTGCCAGCAGCTCTGCGGGCCCCTCGGGGCACACTGAAGCTTTCTTT. This codes for CASSSAGPSGHTEAFF.

The sample holds one count of this clone. This rearrangement joins TRBV2 to TRBJ1-1; the D gene is possibly TRBD1 (6 bases). V was shortened by 8 bases and J by 1 base, with 11 bases between the two germline ends. The CDR3 totals 13 residues. Germline V gene lookup returns CDR1 SNHLY and CDR2 FYNNEI. CDR3 in amino acids: CASLGAANTEAFF. The CDR3 DNA reads as TGTGCCAGCCTGGGGGCGGCGAACACTGAAGCTTTCTTT.

This clone came up once. The V and J genes are TRBV6-6 and TRBJ2-1; possibly TRBD1 for D (6 bases). From germline, CDR1 is MNHNY and CDR2 SVGAGI (reference sequence). CDR3 length: 13 residues. V lost 0 bases to trimming and J lost 9 bases, with 9 bases between them. CDR3 sequence reads: CASSYSTGGEQFF. The CDR3 DNA reads as TGTGCCAGCAGTTACTCGACAGGAGGTGAGCAGTTCTTC.

The V call is TRBV4-3, the J call TRBJ1-1; D might be TRBD1 (5 bases). The CDR3 spans 15 residues. V lost 4 bases, J lost 11 bases, and 23 bases lay in between. Germline V CDR1 and CDR2: LGHNA, YSLEER. The CDR3 coding sequence is TGCGCCAGCAGCCCGTTACAGGTGGGCCTCGAAGGGGCTTTCTTT. Residues: CASSPLQVGLEGAFF.

CDR3 in amino acids: CASSLDRGLDGYTF. The DNA for the CDR3 is TGTGCCAGCAGCTTGGACAGGGGACTCGATGGCTACACCTTC. V is TRBV7-9 and J is TRBJ1-2; 9 bases map to TRBD1. The J segment lost 6 bases and the V segment lost 3 bases, leaving 5 bases of the junction unmatched. This CDR3 has 14 amino acids. In germline, CDR1 is SEHNR, CDR2 FQNEAQ (reference sequence).

On this clone: Distinct nucleotide sequences in the sample also encode this CDR3. V is TRBV27 and J is TRBJ1-5; D is unresolved. From germline, CDR1 is MNHEY and CDR2 SMNVEV (reference sequence). The CDR3 consists of 16 residues. Trimming cost V 2 bases and J 0 bases, with 11 bases left between them. CDR3 sequence (DNA): TGTGCCAGCAGTTTAGATTGGCGATATAGCAATCAGCCCCAGCATTTT. It yields the protein CASSLDWRYSNQPQHF.

This sequence joins TRBV4-1 and TRBJ2-1; D perhaps matches TRBD2 (5 bases). The CDR3 totals 16 residues. V was pared by 1 base and J by 6 bases, with 16 bases between. Germline CDR1 is MGHRA and CDR2 is YSYEKL. CDR3 nucleotide sequence: TGCGCCAGCAGCCAAGTAGGGAGTTTAGTAACCAATGAGCAGTTCTTC. Translation gives CASSQVGSLVTNEQFF.

This chain uses TRBV27 with TRBJ2-5, with TRBD2 as a possible D gene (5 bases). The CDR3 runs 15 residues. Germline-derived CDR1 and CDR2 are MNHEY and SMNVEV (reference sequence). V lost 4 bases and J 1 base, leaving 13 bases between the germline ends. CDR3 in DNA: TGTGCCAGCAGTTCCCCAGCGGAAGCCCAAGAGACCCAGTACTTC. It translates to CASSSPAEAQETQYF.

The V call is TRBV28, the J call TRBJ2-7; no clear D gene. Trimming took 4 bases from V and 2 from J, leaving 15 bases between them. The CDR3 runs 15 residues. From germline, CDR1 is MDHEN and CDR2 SYDVKM. The CDR3 DNA reads TGTGCCAGCAGTTCACTGGACCTAACCACCTACGAGCAGTACTTC. Its protein product is CASSSLDLTTYEQYF.